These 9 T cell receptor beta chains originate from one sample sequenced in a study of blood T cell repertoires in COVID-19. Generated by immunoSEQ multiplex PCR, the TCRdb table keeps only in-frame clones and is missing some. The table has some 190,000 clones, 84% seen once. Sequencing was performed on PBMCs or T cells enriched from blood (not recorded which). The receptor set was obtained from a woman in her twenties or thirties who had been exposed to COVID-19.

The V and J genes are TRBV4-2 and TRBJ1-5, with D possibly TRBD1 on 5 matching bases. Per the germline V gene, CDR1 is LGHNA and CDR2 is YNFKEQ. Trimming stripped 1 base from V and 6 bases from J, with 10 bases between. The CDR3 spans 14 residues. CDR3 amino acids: CASSQGTGGQPQHF. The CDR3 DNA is TGTGCCAGCAGCCAAGGGACGGGGGGTCAGCCCCAGCATTTT.

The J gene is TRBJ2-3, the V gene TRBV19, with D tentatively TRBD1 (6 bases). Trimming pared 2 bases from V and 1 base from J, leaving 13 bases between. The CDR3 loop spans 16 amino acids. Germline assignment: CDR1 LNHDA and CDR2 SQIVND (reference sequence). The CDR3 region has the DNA TGTGCCAGTAGTATACTGGGGGCCGGCGGCACAGATACGCAGTATTTT. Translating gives CASSILGAGGTDTQYF.

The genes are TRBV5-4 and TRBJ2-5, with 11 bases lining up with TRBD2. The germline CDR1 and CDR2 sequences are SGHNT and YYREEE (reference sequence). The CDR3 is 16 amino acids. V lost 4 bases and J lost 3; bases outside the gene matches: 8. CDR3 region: CASSRGLADLEETQYF. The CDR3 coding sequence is TGTGCCAGCAGCCGGGGACTAGCGGATCTAGAAGAGACCCAGTACTTC.

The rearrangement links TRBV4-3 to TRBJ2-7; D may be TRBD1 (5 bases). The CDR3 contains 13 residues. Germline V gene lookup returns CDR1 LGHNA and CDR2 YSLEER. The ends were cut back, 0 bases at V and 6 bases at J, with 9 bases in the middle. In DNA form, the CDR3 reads TGCGCCAGCAGCCAAGACCCAGGGCGCGAGCAGTACTTC. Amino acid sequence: CASSQDPGREQYF.

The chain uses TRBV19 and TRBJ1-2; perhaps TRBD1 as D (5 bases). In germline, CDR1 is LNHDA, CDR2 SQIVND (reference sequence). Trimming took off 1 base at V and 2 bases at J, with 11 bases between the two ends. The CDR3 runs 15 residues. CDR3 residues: CASSIGGTDNYGYTF. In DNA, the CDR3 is TGTGCCAGTAGTATAGGGGGGACTGACAACTATGGCTACACCTTC.

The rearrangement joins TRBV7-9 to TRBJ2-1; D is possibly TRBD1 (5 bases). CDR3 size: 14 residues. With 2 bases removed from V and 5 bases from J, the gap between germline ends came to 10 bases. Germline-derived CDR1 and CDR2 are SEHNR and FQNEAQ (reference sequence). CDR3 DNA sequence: TGTGCCAGCAGCTTATTTCAGGGCAACAATGAGCAGTTCTTC. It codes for CASSLFQGNNEQFF.

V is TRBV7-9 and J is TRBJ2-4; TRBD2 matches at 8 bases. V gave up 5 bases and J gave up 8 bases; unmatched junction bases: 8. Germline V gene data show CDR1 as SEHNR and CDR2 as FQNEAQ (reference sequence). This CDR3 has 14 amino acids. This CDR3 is CASSPGLAGDIQYF. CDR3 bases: TGTGCCAGCAGCCCCGGACTAGCTGGGGACATTCAGTACTTC.

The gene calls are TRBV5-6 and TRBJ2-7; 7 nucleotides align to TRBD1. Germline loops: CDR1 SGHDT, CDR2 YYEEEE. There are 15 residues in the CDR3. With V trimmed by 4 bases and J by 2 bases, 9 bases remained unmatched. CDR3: CASSRGTVFAYEQYF. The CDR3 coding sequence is TGTGCCAGCAGCAGAGGGACAGTTTTCGCCTACGAGCAGTACTTC.

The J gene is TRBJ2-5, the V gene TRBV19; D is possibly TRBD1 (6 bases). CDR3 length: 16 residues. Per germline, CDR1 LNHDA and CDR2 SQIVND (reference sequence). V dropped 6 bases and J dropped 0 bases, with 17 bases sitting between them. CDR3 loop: CASSLYLTGDQETQYF. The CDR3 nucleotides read TGTGCCAGTAGCCTCTATCTGACAGGCGACCAAGAGACCCAGTACTTC.